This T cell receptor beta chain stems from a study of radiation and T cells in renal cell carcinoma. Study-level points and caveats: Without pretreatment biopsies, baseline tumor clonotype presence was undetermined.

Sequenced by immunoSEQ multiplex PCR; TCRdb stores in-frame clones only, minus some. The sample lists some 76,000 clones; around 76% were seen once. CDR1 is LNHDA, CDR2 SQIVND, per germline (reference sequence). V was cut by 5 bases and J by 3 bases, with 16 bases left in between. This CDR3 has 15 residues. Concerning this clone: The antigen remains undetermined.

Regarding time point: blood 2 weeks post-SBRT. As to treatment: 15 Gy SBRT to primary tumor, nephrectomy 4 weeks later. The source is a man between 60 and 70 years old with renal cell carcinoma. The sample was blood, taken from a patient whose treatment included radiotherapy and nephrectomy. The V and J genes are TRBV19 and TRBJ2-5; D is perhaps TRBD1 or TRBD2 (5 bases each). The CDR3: CASSLPGSGKETQYF. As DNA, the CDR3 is TGTGCCAGTAGTCTCCCAGGGTCGGGGAAAGAGACCCAGTACTTC.